Here is one T cell receptor beta chain with its context. No antigen is known for it. This sample is drawn from a study of shared clonotypes between healthy human individuals. Overall study findings and caveats: Across a few donors, naive CD4 shared around 5%, naive CD8 under 4%, memory CD4 roughly 2.4%, memory CD8 0.35% to 0.5%.

Naive CD8 cells comprised CD45RO-negative, CCR7-positively selected cells, excluding terminally differentiated effector memory CD45RA+ cells. Recent vaccinations or acute infections were absent in the healthy HIV-negative adult donors. Data came from immunoSEQ multiplex PCR; TCRdb stores just in-frame clones and leaves some out. This sample yields around 2,100,000 clones, of which just under 95% are seen a single time; roughly 1.2% belongs to the top ten. V was clipped by 6 bases and J by 7 bases, with 15 bases between them. Germline assignment: CDR1 SGHTA and CDR2 FQGTGA. The CDR3 is 13 residues long.

The gene calls are TRBV7-3 and TRBJ1-2; tentative D call: TRBD1 (6 bases). This TCR was sampled from a man aged 18 to 29 in good health. The sequenced material came from naive CD8+ T cells sorted from blood. The CDR3: CASSTSGDGGYTF. The CDR3 DNA is TGTGCCAGCAGTACTTCAGGGGACGGTGGCTACACCTTC.